A selection of T cell receptor beta chains follows, all from one sample in a study of blood T cells in healthy people across ages. MiXCR, applied by TCRdb to the 5' RACE reads, yields one record per CDR3 protein. The table records about 2 million distinct CDR3 sequences, around half of them present only once. Sequences were obtained from blood. Receptors were obtained from a woman between 40 and 50 years old in good health. The CDR3 runs from the conserved cysteine through the conserved F or W. The D gene is left open where the match is weak. Not every row has a clone size; where given, it reads once, few, many or a size class.

>.|.|TRBV20-1|TRBJ1-1
TGCAGTGCTAGGTTGCCGGGCACTGAAGCTTTCTTT
CSARLPGTEAFF
>.|once|TRBV6-5|TRBJ2-1
TGTGCCAGCAGAGGGATGGCGAGCGGCTACAATGAGCAGTTCTTC
CASRGMASGYNEQFF
>.|few|TRBV20-1|TRBJ2-3
TGCAGTGCTAGGTGGCGGGGAGCTAGCACAGATACGCAGTATTTT
CSARWRGASTDTQYF
>.|few|TRBV7-2|TRBJ2-5
TGTGCCAGCAGCTTATTCAGGGAAGAGACCCAGTACTTC
CASSLFREETQYF
>TRBD2|few|TRBV6-2/TRBV6-3|TRBJ2-5
TGTGCCACCACCAATACGCGACTAGCCCAAGAGACCCAGTACTTC
CATTNTRLAQETQYF
>.|.|TRBV29-1|TRBJ2-1
TGCAGCGTTGGAACGGGCGGTGAGCAGTTCTTC
CSVGTGGEQFF
>TRBD2|.|TRBV4-3|TRBJ2-1
TGCGCCAGCAGCCAAGATTTTTGGCTAGCGGGGTCTCCTAGCTCCTACAATGAGCAGTTCTTC
CASSQDFWLAGSPSSYNEQFF
>.|.|TRBV6-6|TRBJ1-5
TGTGCCGCCGGGGTGGTGGCCTATAGCAATCAGCCCCAGCATTTT
CAAGVVAYSNQPQHF
>TRBD1|.|TRBV19|TRBJ2-3
TGTGCCAGTAGTTCTGGGACAGGGACGAACACAGATACGCAGTATTTT
CASSSGTGTNTDTQYF
>.|few|TRBV6-2/TRBV6-3|TRBJ2-7
TGTGCCAGCAGCGTAGCAGGGTTAGGCTACGAGCAGTACTTC
CASSVAGLGYEQYF
>.|.|TRBV6-4|TRBJ2-5
TGTGCCAGCAGTGATCGGCCCCAAGAGACCCAGTACTTC
CASSDRPQETQYF
>.|.|TRBV13|TRBJ2-3
TGTGCCAGCAGCTTAGGCCGGGATTCGGAGTATTTT
CASSLGRDSEYF
>.|few|TRBV5-1|TRBJ2-1
TGCGCCAGCAGCTTTCTACGGGGGAGCTCCTACAATGAGCAGTTCTTC
CASSFLRGSSYNEQFF
>TRBD2|.|TRBV5-1|TRBJ2-2
TGCGCCAGCAAGGGACTAGCCAACACCGGGGAGCTGTTTTTT
CASKGLANTGELFF
>TRBD2|.|TRBV20-1|TRBJ2-7
TGCAGTGCCTGGGGAGGGCGCGAAAACGAGCAGTACTTC
CSAWGGRENEQYF
>TRBD1|few|TRBV18|TRBJ2-1
TGTGCCAGCTCACCTTCAAGGCAGGGGGTTGAGCAGTTCTTC
CASSPSRQGVEQFF
>.|.|TRBV7-9|TRBJ1-4
TGTGCCAGCAGCTTAGGGGGGGGCCAGGGGAGGCGCGAAAAACTGTTTTTT
CASSLGGGQGRREKLFF
>.|.|TRBV20-1|TRBJ2-7
TGCAGTGCTAGTGGAACAGACACCTACGAGCAGTACTTC
CSASGTDTYEQYF
>.|.|TRBV6-5|TRBJ2-5
TGTGCCAGCAGTCACGACCATTCTCCGCAAGAGACCCAGTACTTC
CASSHDHSPQETQYF
>.|once|TRBV7-8|TRBJ1-2
TGTGCCAGTTACCCTACAGGGACTAACTATGGCTACACCTTC
CASYPTGTNYGYTF
>.|.|TRBV5-1|TRBJ2-5
TGCGCCAGCTTTCCCCCTGGAACGGAGACCCAGTACTTC
CASFPPGTETQYF
>TRBD1|few|TRBV6-1|TRBJ2-5
TGTGCCAGCTGGGACCGGGACAGGGGGCATAGGGAGACCCAGTACTTC
CASWDRDRGHRETQYF
>TRBD2|many|TRBV6-6|TRBJ2-1
TGTGCCAGCAGTCATAGCGGGGGGGCCTACAATGAGCAGTTCTTC
CASSHSGGAYNEQFF
>.|.|TRBV28|TRBJ2-1
TGTGCCAGCAGTCCAAACGGACGGGTATACAATGAGCAGTTCTTC
CASSPNGRVYNEQFF
>TRBD1|few|TRBV20-1|TRBJ2-7
TGCAGTGCTAGAGTAAGACAGGGTACCTACGAGCAGTACTTC
CSARVRQGTYEQYF
>.|.|TRBV21-1|TRBJ1-5
TGTGCCAGCAGCAAGGGACAGCTCAATCAGCCCCAGCATTTT
CASSKGQLNQPQHF
>TRBD1|few|TRBV12-3/TRBV12-4|TRBJ2-3
TGTGCCAGCAGTCGTTCGACAAGGGGGCGGTCCACAGATACGCAGTATTTT
CASSRSTRGRSTDTQYF
>.|.|TRBV6-2/TRBV6-3|TRBJ2-7
TGTGCCAGCAGGACTCTGGGCAGGGGATCCTACGAGCAGTACTTC
CASRTLGRGSYEQYF
>TRBD1|once|TRBV9|TRBJ2-5
TGTGCCAGCAGCGTGCGTACAGGGGGCTTGGAGACCCAGTACTTC
CASSVRTGGLETQYF
>TRBD1|once|TRBV9|TRBJ2-1
TGTGCCAGCAGCAAATCGGGACAGGACCACTACAATGAGCAGTTCTTC
CASSKSGQDHYNEQFF
>.|.|TRBV6-2/TRBV6-3|TRBJ2-5
TGTGCCAGCAAATCTATGGAGACCCAGTACTTC
CASKSMETQYF
>.|.|TRBV27|TRBJ1-6
TGTGCCAGCAGTTTACAGGGTTATGTCCCACCCCTCCACTTT
CASSLQGYVPPLHF
>TRBD2|.|TRBV6-5|TRBJ2-3
TGTGCCAGCAGTTCCCACCCGGGACTAGTGACAGATACGCAGTATTTT
CASSSHPGLVTDTQYF
>.|few|TRBV11-2|TRBJ2-7
TGTGCCAGCAGCTTAGCCCGACTAACCTACGAGCAGTACTTC
CASSLARLTYEQYF
>TRBD2|.|TRBV5-1|TRBJ2-7
TGCGCCAGCAGCGAGGGACTAGCGGCAAGATACGAGCAGTACTTC
CASSEGLAARYEQYF
>TRBD2|once|TRBV29-1|TRBJ2-7
TGCAGCGTTGAAGGTCTACTGGGACTACGCCGGAGCGAGCAGTACTTC
CSVEGLLGLRRSEQYF
>.|.|TRBV20-1|TRBJ1-1
TGCAGTCCGACTGGCAGAGGGAACACTGAAGCTTTCTTT
CSPTGRGNTEAFF
>.|few|TRBV5-1|TRBJ2-4
TGCGCCAGCAGTAAGACAGGATTTGACATTCAGTACTTC
CASSKTGFDIQYF
>.|few|TRBV4-3|TRBJ2-5
TGCGCCAGCAGCCAAGATCGGTCGCCTGGGCGGGGAACCGGAGAGACCCAGTACTTC
CASSQDRSPGRGTGETQYF
>TRBD2|.|TRBV15|TRBJ2-5
TGTGCCACCAGCAGAGATAGTCGAAGCGGGGGGTATCATACCCAGTACTTC
CATSRDSRSGGYHTQYF
>.|few|TRBV29-1|TRBJ1-2
TGCAGCGTCGGCCAGGGGACCTCTAACTATGGCTACACCTTC
CSVGQGTSNYGYTF
>.|.|TRBV13|TRBJ1-2
TGTGCCAGCAACCTAGGAACGGGTTTTAGGTATGGCTACACCTTC
CASNLGTGFRYGYTF
>.|.|TRBV27|TRBJ2-7
TGTGCCAGCAGTTTCACTCCGACAGGTCCCTGGGGCGTCTACGAGCAGTACTTC
CASSFTPTGPWGVYEQYF
>TRBD1|.|TRBV15|TRBJ2-1
TGTGCCACCAGCAGAGGATTGGACAGGGGAGCCTACAATGAGCAGTTCTTC
CATSRGLDRGAYNEQFF
>.|once|TRBV4-2|TRBJ2-3
TGTGCCAGCAGCCAGGGGGTGTATACAGATACGCAGTATTTT
CASSQGVYTDTQYF
>.|.|TRBV20-1|TRBJ2-1
TGCAGTGCTGAATCAGGGGTAGTCTCCTACAATGAGCAGTTCTTC
CSAESGVVSYNEQFF